These 27 T cell receptor beta chains originate from one sample sequenced in a study of cytomegalovirus exposure and HLA in healthy donors. PCR employed 60 Vbeta and 13 Jbeta primers. Assay used: immunoSEQ multiplex PCR; TCRdb lists only in-frame clones, some missing. The data show some 120,000 clones, about 76% seen once. Sequencing input: PBMCs. The receptors here all came from a man between 35 and 55 years old in good health and CMV-seropositive.

The V and J genes are TRBV28 and TRBJ2-1, with TRBD1 identical over 10 bases. Germline assignment: CDR1 MDHEN and CDR2 SYDVKM. This CDR3 spans 15 amino acids. V was pared by 5 bases and J by 4 bases, with 5 bases of the junction left unmatched. In nucleotides, the CDR3 is TGTGCCAGCAGTCCTTTGGGACAGGGGTACAATGAGCAGTTCTTC. This gives the protein CASSPLGQGYNEQFF.

A few counts support this clone. V gene TRBV27 combines with J gene TRBJ1-6; weak D call: TRBD1 (5 bases). V was cut by 5 bases and J by 7 bases, with 18 bases left in between. Germline V lookup: CDR1 MNHEY, CDR2 SMNVEV (reference sequence). The CDR3 sequence is 16 residues long. The CDR3 nucleotides read TGTGCCAGCAGTCCGGGGGTGGGGCTGCAAAATTCACCCCTCCACTTT. Its translation is CASSPGVGLQNSPLHF.

This clone was seen only a few times. The V gene is TRBV28, the J gene TRBJ1-3, with D unresolved. V gave up 9 bases and J gave up 0 bases, with 9 bases separating them. CDR1 MDHEN and CDR2 SYDVKM come from the germline V gene. The CDR3 contains 13 residues. Here the CDR3 reads CASVSGSGNTIYF. In nucleotides, the CDR3 is TGTGCCAGTGTGTCAGGCTCTGGAAACACCATATATTTT. The whole variable domain, filled in from reference TRBV28 and TRBJ1-3, reads DVKVTQSSRYLVKRTGEKVFLECVQDMDHENMFWYRQDPGLGLRLIYFSYDVKMKEKGDIPEGYSVSREKKERFSLILESASTNQTSMYLCASVSGSGNTIYFGEGSWLTVV.

This chain connects TRBV25-1 to TRBJ1-1; D is ambiguous. The V end lost 5 bases, the J end lost 6 bases, and 13 bases lay between the germline ends. The germline V gene encodes CDR1 MGHDK and CDR2 SYGVNS. The CDR3 is made up of 13 amino acids. CDR3 region: CASSLVGGSEAFF. For the CDR3, the DNA is TGTGCCAGCAGTTTAGTCGGCGGATCTGAAGCTTTCTTT. Full variable domain (remainder filled in from reference TRBV25-1 and TRBJ1-1): EADIYQTPRYLVIGTGKKITLECSQTMGHDKMYWYQQDPGMELHLIHYSYGVNSTEKGDLSSESTVSRIRTEHFPLTLESARPSHTSQYLCASSLVGGSEAFFGQGTRLTVV.

The chain employs TRBV21-1 and TRBJ1-1; the table calls TRBD1, which could not be checked here. TRBV21-1 is reported as a pseudogene. The CDR3 length is 12 residues. The CDR3 protein is CASSNPRGEAFF. CDR3 sequence (DNA): TGTGCCAGCAGCAACCCTAGGGGAGAAGCTTTCTTT.

The genes are TRBV5-4 and TRBJ1-1, with TRBD1 identical over 7 bases. The germline V gene encodes CDR1 SGHNT and CDR2 YYREEE (reference sequence). The CDR3 covers 17 residues. V lost 3 bases to trimming and J lost 0 bases; unmatched junction nucleotides: 11. The CDR3 loop reads CASSSYTGALLNTEAFF. The CDR3 DNA follows: TGTGCCAGCAGCTCCTATACAGGGGCCCTATTGAACACTGAAGCTTTCTTT.

The genes are TRBV29-1 and TRBJ2-5; D is undetermined. The closer fit of TRBJ2-7 to the DNA end suggests the J call may be wrong. Germline values: CDR1 SQVTM, CDR2 ANQGSEA. The CDR3 extends over 12 amino acids. Written as DNA, the CDR3 is TGCAGCGTTCGACTCAGTGATTACGAGCAGTACTTC. Translating gives CSVRLSDYEQYF.

The rearrangement links TRBV27 to TRBJ2-2; D call uncertain. Trimming removed 5 bases from V and 6 bases from J, with 13 bases in between. Germline loops: CDR1 MNHEY, CDR2 SMNVEV (reference sequence). CDR3 size: 14 residues. CDR3: CASSGTVSPGELFF. In nucleotides, the CDR3 is TGTGCCAGCAGTGGAACAGTTTCCCCCGGGGAGCTGTTTTTT.

The chain has TRBV28 and TRBJ2-7; 8 positions agree with TRBD1. This CDR3 spans 13 amino acids. The V and J ends lost 5 bases and 5 bases, in that order; junction bases with no gene match: 5. Germline V gene lookup returns CDR1 MDHEN and CDR2 SYDVKM. Here the CDR3 DNA reads TGTGCCAGCAGTCTACAGGGGGGCCACGAGCAGTACTTC. Its protein is CASSLQGGHEQYF.

This chain joins TRBV29-1 and TRBJ1-2; the match to TRBD1 covers 7 bases. V trimming: 7 bases; J trimming: 5 bases; junction bases outside the gene matches: 10. Germline-derived CDR1 and CDR2 are SQVTM and ANQGSEA. The CDR3 extends over 13 amino acids. The CDR3 protein is CSAQGQGGYGYTF. The DNA for the CDR3 is TGCAGCGCCCAAGGGCAGGGGGGTTATGGCTACACCTTC.

In its sample, this clone was seen a few times. The rearrangement joins TRBV30 to TRBJ1-5; weak D call: TRBD1 (5 bases). Germline V gene data show CDR1 as GTSNPN and CDR2 as SVGIG (reference sequence). Trimming cost V 1 base and J 7 bases, with 23 bases left between them. The CDR3 is 17 residues long. The CDR3 sequence: CAWSGPGLRVGKQPQHF. CDR3 in DNA: TGTGCCTGGAGTGGGCCGGGACTCCGAGTGGGGAAGCAGCCCCAGCATTTT.

The chain is built from TRBV5-8 and TRBJ1-4; 7 nucleotides agree with TRBD1. From germline, CDR1 is SGHTS and CDR2 YDEGEE. The ends lost 5 bases at V and 5 bases at J; junction bases unmatched: 9. The CDR3 is 15 residues long. In DNA form, the CDR3 reads TGTGCCAGCAGATTTGACAGGGAAAGGAATGAAAAACTGTTTTTT. The encoded protein is CASRFDRERNEKLFF.

The chain links TRBV9 to TRBJ2-3; 7 bases are a match to TRBD1. CDR1 and CDR2 from the germline V gene are SGDLS and YYNGEE. The ends lost 4 bases at V and 6 bases at J; junction bases unmatched: 11. This CDR3 contains 15 residues. CDR3 DNA: TGTGCCAGCAGCCCGCGACAGGGTTGGGGGGATACGCAGTATTTT. Translated, it gives CASSPRQGWGDTQYF.

This clone was seen once. As the CDR3 is not closed by the conserved phenylalanine or tryptophan, this likely results from a read error. As DNA, the CDR3 is TGTGCCAGCAGTGAAGGGGCCTTCAAGGGGGATTCACCCCTCCACCTT. Its protein product is CASSEGAFKGDSPLHL. The rearrangement joins TRBV2 to TRBJ1-6, with a possible D match to TRBD1 (6 bases). Germline V gene data show CDR1 as SNHLY and CDR2 as FYNNEI. The CDR3 is made up of 16 amino acids. The V end lost 1 base, the J end lost 8 bases, and 15 bases lay between the germline ends.

The chain recombines TRBV30 with TRBJ2-7, with D hard to call. The CDR3 length is 14 residues. From germline, CDR1 is GTSNPN and CDR2 SVGIG (reference sequence). V lost 3 bases and J 0 bases, leaving 12 bases between the germline ends. The CDR3 region is CAWRSHAFSYEQYF. The CDR3, as DNA: TGTGCCTGGAGGTCACACGCTTTCTCCTACGAGCAGTACTTC.

The chain is built from TRBV6-4 and TRBJ2-7; a possible D gene is TRBD2 (6 bases). Germline CDR1 and CDR2: MRHNA and SNTAGT. The CDR3 runs to 13 residues. V was pared by 5 bases and J by 4 bases, with 12 bases between. In DNA form, the CDR3 reads TGTGCCAGCAGTTCTCTAGCGAGGTACGAGCAGTACTTC. This translates into CASSSLARYEQYF.

The V gene is TRBV2, the J gene TRBJ2-5, with a weak D call TRBD2 (5 bases). The germline CDR1 and CDR2 sequences are SNHLY and FYNNEI. This CDR3 has 16 amino acids. Trimming pared 6 bases from V and 1 base from J, leaving 18 bases between. CDR3 in DNA: TGTGCCAGCAGGGACTTTACTACCCTCCCCCAAGAGACCCAGTACTTC. Translation: CASRDFTTLPQETQYF.

This clone has a handful of counts. This chain links TRBV7-9 with TRBJ2-1, with 10 bases matching TRBD2. Germline V gives CDR1 SEHNR, CDR2 FQNEAQ (reference sequence). The CDR3 length is 15 residues. J lost 5 bases, V lost 3 bases, and 4 bases had no gene match. This chain's CDR3 is CASSFSGRLNNEQFF. Here the CDR3 DNA reads TGTGCCAGCAGCTTTAGCGGGAGGCTCAACAATGAGCAGTTCTTC.

This clone was observed a few times. The chain employs TRBV4-2 and TRBJ2-7, with 12 bases lining up with TRBD2. Germline V gene sequence: CDR1 LGHNA, CDR2 YNFKEQ. CDR3 length: 17 amino acids. Trimming removed 1 base from V and 2 bases from J; junction bases left unmatched: 6. The CDR3 DNA reads as TGTGCCAGCAGCCAAGGGTTAACTAGCGGGAGGACCTACGAGCAGTACTTC. Translated: CASSQGLTSGRTYEQYF.

This clone was counted between two and nine times. This rearrangement joins TRBV5-1 to TRBJ2-3, with TRBD1 matching 7 bases. The length of the CDR3 is 15 residues. In germline, CDR1 is SGHRS, CDR2 YFSETQ. V shed 6 bases and J 2 bases; nucleotides not matched to a gene: 9. The CDR3 sequence: CASNSRTGPTDTQYF. The CDR3 bases are TGCGCCAGCAACAGCCGGACAGGCCCCACAGATACGCAGTATTTT.

This clone occurred a few times. This chain uses TRBV7-6 with TRBJ2-2; 10 nucleotides line up with TRBD2. Losses at the gene ends were 1 base for V and 6 bases for J; bases not matched to a gene: 5. Germline V gene sequence: CDR1 SGHVS, CDR2 FNYEAQ. CDR3 length equals 16 residues. CDR3 loop: CASSLDTSGVAGELFF. The CDR3 DNA sequence: TGTGCCAGCAGCTTAGATACTAGCGGGGTGGCCGGGGAGCTGTTTTTT.

This clone was detected only a few times. The chain uses TRBV28 and TRBJ1-3, with a weak D call TRBD1 (6 bases). Germline CDR1 MDHEN, CDR2 SYDVKM. The CDR3 has 16 amino acids. Deletions cut 3 bases from V and 3 bases from J, with 15 bases between. In DNA, the CDR3 is TGTGCCAGCAGTTTGGGGGGGGCGGAAAGTGGAAACACCATATATTTT. It specifies CASSLGGAESGNTIYF. The complete variable domain, with remaining parts taken from reference TRBV28 and TRBJ1-3, reads DVKVTQSSRYLVKRTGEKVFLECVQDMDHENMFWYRQDPGLGLRLIYFSYDVKMKEKGDIPEGYSVSREKKERFSLILESASTNQTSMYLCASSLGGAESGNTIYFGEGSWLTVV.

The chain has TRBV5-1 and TRBJ2-7; 13 bases agree with TRBD2. V shed 4 bases and J 0 bases; nucleotides not matched to a gene: 13. Germline CDR1 is SGHRS and CDR2 is YFSETQ. The CDR3 spans 19 residues. CDR3 loop: CASSRGGGLAGMSSYEQYF. The CDR3 DNA sequence: TGCGCCAGCAGCCGAGGGGGGGGACTAGCGGGGATGAGCTCCTACGAGCAGTACTTC.

This clone was observed once. The chain couples TRBV6-1 to TRBJ1-6; maybe TRBD1 (5 bases). V lost 6 bases to trimming and J lost 9 bases, with 9 bases between them. The CDR3 is 12 residues long. Germline CDR1 and CDR2: MNHNS and SASEGT. CDR3 bases: TGTGCCAGCAGATTGACAGTTTCACCCCTCCACTTT. It encodes CASRLTVSPLHF.

This sequence joins TRBV11-2 and TRBJ2-7; D is undetermined. Looked up from germline, CDR1 is SGHAT and CDR2 is FQNNGV. With 1 base removed from V and 6 bases from J, the gap between germline ends came to 7 bases. The CDR3 has 12 residues. Written as DNA, the CDR3 is TGTGCCAGCAGCTTAGGCCTATCCGAGCAGTACTTC. Amino acid sequence: CASSLGLSEQYF.

This clone showed up just a few times. V gene TRBV4-2 combines with J gene TRBJ2-1; TRBD2 matches at 14 bases. With V trimmed by 0 bases and J by 7 bases, 5 bases remained unmatched. From germline, CDR1 is LGHNA and CDR2 YNFKEQ. The CDR3 sequence is 17 residues long. The CDR3, as DNA: TGTGCCAGCAGCCAAGATCTCGGGACTAGCGGGAGAAATGAGCAGTTCTTC. Translated: CASSQDLGTSGRNEQFF.

This clone showed up just a few times. The chain combines TRBV27 with TRBJ2-7, with 8 bases lining up with TRBD1. J lost 3 bases, V lost 5 bases, and 6 bases had no gene match. This CDR3 has 14 residues. Germline V gene lookup returns CDR1 MNHEY and CDR2 SMNVEV (reference sequence). DNA for the CDR3: TGTGCCAGCAGTCTCCGGACAGGGTACTACGAGCAGTACTTC. Protein sequence: CASSLRTGYYEQYF.